This TCR beta chain appears in the sequencing data of a study of blood T cell repertoires in COVID-19. Study in general: Italy, Spain and the United States were the sources of the convalescent and acute COVID-19 samples. In each case, the material was cDNA or gDNA derived from T cells, B-cell-depleted T cells, or PBMCs.

Germline assignment: CDR1 LNHDA and CDR2 SQIVND (reference sequence). There are 15 residues in the CDR3. J lost 2 bases, V lost 3 bases, and 5 bases had no gene match. Original analysis: Amplified reference gene primers provided the basis for estimating nucleated cell counts. Sequencing was performed with immunoSEQ multiplex PCR; in TCRdb, only in-frame clones are kept and a portion is missing. The V and J calls and clone size come from that table; D and trimming were worked out from the DNA. The table includes about 190,000 clones, around 79% detected once. Sequencing used peripheral blood. This sequence originates from a man aged 50 to 60 who had recovered from COVID-19. The chain joins TRBV19 to TRBJ2-3; the match to TRBD1 covers 7 bases. The CDR3 coding sequence is TGTGCCAGTAGTATTATGGGACAGACCACAGATACGCAGTATTTT. Protein product: CASSIMGQTTDTQYF. The full variable domain, completed using reference TRBV19 and TRBJ2-3, is DGGITQSPKYLFRKEGQNVTLSCEQNLNHDAMYWYRQDPGQGLRLIYYSQIVNDFQKGDIAEGYSVSREKKESFPLTVTSAQKNPTAFYLCASSIMGQTTDTQYFGPGTRLTVL.